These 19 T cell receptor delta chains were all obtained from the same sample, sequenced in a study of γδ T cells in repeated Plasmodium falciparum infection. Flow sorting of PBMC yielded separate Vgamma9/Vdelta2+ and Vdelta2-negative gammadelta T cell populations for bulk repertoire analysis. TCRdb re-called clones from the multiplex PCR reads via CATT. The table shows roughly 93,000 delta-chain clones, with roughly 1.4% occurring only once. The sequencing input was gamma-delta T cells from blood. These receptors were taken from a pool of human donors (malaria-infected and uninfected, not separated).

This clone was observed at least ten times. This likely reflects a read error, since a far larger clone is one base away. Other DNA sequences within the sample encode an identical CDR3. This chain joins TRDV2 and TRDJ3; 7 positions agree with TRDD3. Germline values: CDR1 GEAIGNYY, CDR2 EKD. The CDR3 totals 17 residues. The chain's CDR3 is CACDTWGSSWDTRQMFF. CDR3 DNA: TGTGCCTGTGACACCTGGGGGAGCTCCTGGGACACCCGGCAGATGTTTTTC.

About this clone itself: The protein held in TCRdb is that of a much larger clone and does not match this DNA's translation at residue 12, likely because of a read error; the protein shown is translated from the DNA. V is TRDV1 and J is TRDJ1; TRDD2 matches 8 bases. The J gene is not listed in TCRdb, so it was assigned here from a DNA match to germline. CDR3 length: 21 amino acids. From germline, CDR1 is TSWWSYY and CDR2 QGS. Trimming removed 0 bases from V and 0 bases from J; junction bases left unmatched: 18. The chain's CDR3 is CALGELRFLPYRGTHTDKLIF. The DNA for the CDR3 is TGTGCTCTTGGGGAACTTCGCTTCCTACCCTACCGGGGGACCCACACCGATAAACTCATCTTT.

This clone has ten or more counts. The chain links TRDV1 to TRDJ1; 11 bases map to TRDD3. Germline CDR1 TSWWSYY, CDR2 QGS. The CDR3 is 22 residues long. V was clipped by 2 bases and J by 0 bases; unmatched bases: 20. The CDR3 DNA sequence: TGTGCTCTTGGGGAATTGTTCCGTCTTCGACTGGGGGATAAGAGAGACACCGATAAACTCATCTTT. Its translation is CALGELFRLRLGDKRDTDKLIF.

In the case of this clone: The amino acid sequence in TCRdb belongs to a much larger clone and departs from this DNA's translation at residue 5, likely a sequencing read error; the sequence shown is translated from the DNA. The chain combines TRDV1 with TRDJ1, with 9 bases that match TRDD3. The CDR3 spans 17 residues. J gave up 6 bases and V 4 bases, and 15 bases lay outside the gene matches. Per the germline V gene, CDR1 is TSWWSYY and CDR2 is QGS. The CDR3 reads CALGGLRAGGLRYKLIF. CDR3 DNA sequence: TGTGCTCTTGGGGGGCTACGTGCTGGGGGATTAAGATATAAACTCATCTTT.

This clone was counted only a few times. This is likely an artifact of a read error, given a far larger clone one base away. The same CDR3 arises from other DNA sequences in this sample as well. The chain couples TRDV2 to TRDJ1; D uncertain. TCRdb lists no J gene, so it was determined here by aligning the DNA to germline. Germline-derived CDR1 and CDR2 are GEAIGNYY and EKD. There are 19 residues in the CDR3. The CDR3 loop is CACDTGAAPSPTYTDKLIF. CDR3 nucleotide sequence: TGTGCCTGCGACACCGGGGCGGCCCCGTCCCCCACGTACACCGATAAACTCATCTTT.

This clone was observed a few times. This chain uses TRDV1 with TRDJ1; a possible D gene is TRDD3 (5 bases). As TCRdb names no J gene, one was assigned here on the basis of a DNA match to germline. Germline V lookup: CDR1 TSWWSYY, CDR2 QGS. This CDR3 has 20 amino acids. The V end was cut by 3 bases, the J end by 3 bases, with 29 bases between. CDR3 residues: CALGDPTPFPLGLRADKLIF. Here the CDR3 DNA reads TGTGCTCTTGGGGATCCGACCCCGTTCCCCTTGGGGCTACGCGCCGATAAACTCATCTTT.

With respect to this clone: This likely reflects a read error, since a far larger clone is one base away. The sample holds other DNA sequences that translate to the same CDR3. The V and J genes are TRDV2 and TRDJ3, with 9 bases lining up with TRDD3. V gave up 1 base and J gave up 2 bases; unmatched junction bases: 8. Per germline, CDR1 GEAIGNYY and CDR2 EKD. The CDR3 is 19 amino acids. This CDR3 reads CACDTLVGDSPWDTRQMFF. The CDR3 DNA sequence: TGTGCCTGTGACACTCTAGTGGGGGATAGTCCCTGGGACACCCGACAGATGTTTTTC.

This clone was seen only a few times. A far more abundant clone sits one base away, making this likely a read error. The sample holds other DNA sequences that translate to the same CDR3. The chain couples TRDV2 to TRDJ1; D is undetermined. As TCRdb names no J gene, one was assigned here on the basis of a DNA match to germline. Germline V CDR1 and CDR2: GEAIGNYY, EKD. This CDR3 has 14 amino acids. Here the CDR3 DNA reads TGTGCCTGTGACACCGGGCGTGACACAGATAAACTCATCTTT. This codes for CACDTGRDTDKLIF.

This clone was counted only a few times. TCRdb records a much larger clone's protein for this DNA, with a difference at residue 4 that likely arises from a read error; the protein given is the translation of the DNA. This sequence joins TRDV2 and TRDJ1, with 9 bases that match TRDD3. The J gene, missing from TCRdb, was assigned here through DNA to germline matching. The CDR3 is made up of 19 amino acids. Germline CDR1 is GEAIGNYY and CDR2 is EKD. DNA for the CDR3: TGTGCCTGTGTCACCGCGACTCTACTGGGGGAGCCGCACACCGATAAACTCATCTTT. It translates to CACVTATLLGEPHTDKLIF.

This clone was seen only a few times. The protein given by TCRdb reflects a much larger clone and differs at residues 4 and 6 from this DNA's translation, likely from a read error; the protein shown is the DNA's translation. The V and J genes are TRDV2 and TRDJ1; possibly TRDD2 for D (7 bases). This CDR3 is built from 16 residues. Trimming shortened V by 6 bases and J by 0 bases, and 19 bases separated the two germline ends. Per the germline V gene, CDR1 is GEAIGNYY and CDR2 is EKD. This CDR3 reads CACYPFLGTYTDKLIF. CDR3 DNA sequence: TGTGCCTGTTATCCCTTCCTGGGGACGTACACCGATAAACTCATCTTT.

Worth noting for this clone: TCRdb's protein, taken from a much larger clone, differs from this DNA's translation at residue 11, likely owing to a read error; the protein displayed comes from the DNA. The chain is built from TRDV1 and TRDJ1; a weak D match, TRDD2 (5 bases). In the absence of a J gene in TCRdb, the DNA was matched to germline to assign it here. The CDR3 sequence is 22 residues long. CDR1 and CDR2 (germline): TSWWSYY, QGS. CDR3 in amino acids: CALGDYHRPTHDWTGATNKLIF. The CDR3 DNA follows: TGTGCTCTTGGGGACTACCACCGCCCTACGCACGATTGGACGGGCGCCACCAATAAACTCATCTTT.

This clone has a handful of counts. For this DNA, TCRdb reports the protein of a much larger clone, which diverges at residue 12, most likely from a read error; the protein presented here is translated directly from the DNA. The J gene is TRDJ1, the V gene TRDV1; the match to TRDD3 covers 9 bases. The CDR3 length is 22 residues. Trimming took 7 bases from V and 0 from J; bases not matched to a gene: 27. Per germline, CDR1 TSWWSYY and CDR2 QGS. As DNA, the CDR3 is TGTGCTCTTGTCGGCTTACTGGGGGACTGGATAACATACCCATCGTACACCGATAAACTCATCTTT. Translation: CALVGLLGDWITYPSYTDKLIF.

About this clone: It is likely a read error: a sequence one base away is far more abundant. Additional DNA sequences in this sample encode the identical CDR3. The CDR3 DNA reads TGTGCTCTTGGGGAAGGTTCTTTCCCTTCGTTCGTACTGGGGGATGGATACACCGATAAACTCATCTTC. Protein product: CALGEGSFPSFVLGDGYTDKLIF. V gene TRDV1 was called; the J gene was not; the table's D call of TRDD3 was not tested on the DNA. Germline assignment: CDR1 TSWWSYY and CDR2 QGS. CDR3 length equals 23 residues.

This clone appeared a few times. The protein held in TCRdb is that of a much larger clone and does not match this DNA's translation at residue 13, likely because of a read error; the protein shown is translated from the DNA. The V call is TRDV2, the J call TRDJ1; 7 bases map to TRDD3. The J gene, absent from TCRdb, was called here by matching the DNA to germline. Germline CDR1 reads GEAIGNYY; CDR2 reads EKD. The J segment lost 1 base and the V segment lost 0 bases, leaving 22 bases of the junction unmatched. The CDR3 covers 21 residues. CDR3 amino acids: CACDTLTLSVLGNNRTDKLIF. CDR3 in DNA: TGTGCCTGTGACACCCTCACCTTATCTGTACTGGGGAATAATCGCACCGATAAACTCATCTTT.

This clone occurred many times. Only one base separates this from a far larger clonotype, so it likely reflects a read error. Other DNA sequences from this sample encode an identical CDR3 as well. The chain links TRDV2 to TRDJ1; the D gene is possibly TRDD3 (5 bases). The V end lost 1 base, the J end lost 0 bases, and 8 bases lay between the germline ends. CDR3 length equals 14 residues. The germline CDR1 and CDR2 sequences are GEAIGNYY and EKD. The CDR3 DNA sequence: TGTGCCTGTGACACGGGGGGGTACACCGATAAACTCATCTTT. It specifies CACDTGGYTDKLIF.

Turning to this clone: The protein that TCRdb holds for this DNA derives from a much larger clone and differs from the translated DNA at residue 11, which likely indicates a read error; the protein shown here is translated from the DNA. CDR3 coding DNA: TGTGCTCTTGGGGAACTAAATGCCACCGATGAACTCATCTTT. This translates into CALGELNATDELIF. This chain connects TRDV1 to TRDJ1; D not resolved. Germline matching of the DNA provided the J gene here, since TCRdb leaves it blank. CDR1 and CDR2 (germline): TSWWSYY, QGS. The CDR3 spans 14 residues.

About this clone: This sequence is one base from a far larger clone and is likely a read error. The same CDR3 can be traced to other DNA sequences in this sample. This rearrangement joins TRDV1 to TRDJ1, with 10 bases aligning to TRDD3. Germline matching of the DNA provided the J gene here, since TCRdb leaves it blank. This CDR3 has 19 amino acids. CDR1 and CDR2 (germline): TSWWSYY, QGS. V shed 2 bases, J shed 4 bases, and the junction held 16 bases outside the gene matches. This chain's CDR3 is CALGEIFDGGYAGFDKLIF. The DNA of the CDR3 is TGTGCTCTTGGGGAAATTTTCGACGGGGGATACGCCGGGTTCGATAAACTCATCTTT.

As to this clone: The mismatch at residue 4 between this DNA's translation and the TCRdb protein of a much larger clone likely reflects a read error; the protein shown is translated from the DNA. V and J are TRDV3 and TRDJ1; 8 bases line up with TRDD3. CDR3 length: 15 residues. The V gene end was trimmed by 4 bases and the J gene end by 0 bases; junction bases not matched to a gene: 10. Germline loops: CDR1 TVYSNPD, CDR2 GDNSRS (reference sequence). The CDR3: CASCGIRTNTDKLIF. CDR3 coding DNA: TGTGCCTCCTGTGGGATACGAACTAACACCGATAAACTCATCTTT.

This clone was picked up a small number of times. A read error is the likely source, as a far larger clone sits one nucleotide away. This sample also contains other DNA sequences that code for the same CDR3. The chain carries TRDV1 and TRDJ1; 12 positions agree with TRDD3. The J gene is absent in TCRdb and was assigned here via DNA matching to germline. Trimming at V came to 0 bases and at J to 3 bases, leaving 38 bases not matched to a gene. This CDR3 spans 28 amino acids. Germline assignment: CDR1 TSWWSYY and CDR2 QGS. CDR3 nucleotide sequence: TGTGCTCTTGGGGAACTAAGGCCTACTACCTACTGGGGGATACCCCGTAATCTACTAAATCCGAGGGCCGATAAACTCATCTTT. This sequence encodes CALGELRPTTYWGIPRNLLNPRADKLIF.